This record looks at one T cell receptor beta chain sequence and its context. Its antigen specificity is not known. No quality values exist for individual bases; no much larger clone is one base distant. Genomic DNA was extracted from sorted cells with the QIAGEN DNeasy Blood and Tissue Kit for TCRbeta CDR3 sequencing. High-throughput TCRbeta CDR3 sequencing, including PCR amplification with bias correction and internal controls, was performed commercially through immunoSEQ. The study's own analysis went as follows. A unique productive TCRbeta sequence was defined by the CDR3 nucleotide sequence when primers matched, and otherwise by the CDR3 amino acid sequence together with the Vbeta and Jbeta genes. To correct sorting error, sequences shared between sorted populations at a frequency ratio of 2:1 or less were removed; the rest were assigned to the higher population. Sequences were defined as donor-reactive when expanded at least 5-fold in CFSE-low cells versus unstimulated cells and present at a frequency of at least 0.01% in CFSE-low cells. Repertoire divergence was quantified by Jensen-Shannon divergence using the top 100 TCRbeta sequences ranked by frequency. When a sample had multiple sequencing runs, each run was corrected for sorting error separately and the runs were then pooled. TCRdb took this table from immuneACCESS and kept in-frame rearrangements with V and J called. Such tables lack part of the clones; where checked against another copy, unresolved V genes explain under half of the gap, and the rest is unexplained. That table gives V, J and clone size, and the DNA gave D and trimming. This sample has 60,000 to 95,000 clones in its table, and roughly 98% of those were observed once. The leading ten clones occupy 0.56% of the sample.

The source of the sample is a study of Tregs in tolerant kidney transplant recipients (dated by TCRdb to between 2018 and 2020). In the study overall: The transplants used related donors along with nonmyeloablative bone marrow transplantation, and in the human trials mixed chimerism was transient. The study used TCRbeta sequencing to identify donor-specific regulatory T cells before combined kidney and bone marrow transplantation, then tracked those cells after transplant. The paper as a whole reports these results and caveats: PCR primers changed over time for some patients, so nucleotide-level comparison across those patients' samples was not possible. Expanding Tregs with activated donor B cells appeared to identify the most biologically relevant and donor-specific TCRbeta repertoire. Biological reproducibility was not directly addressed, though technical replication error appeared minimal. Because only a small number of patients were included, the study had limitations, and the results will need to be validated in larger populations as well as under other immunosuppression protocols. Donor-specific Treg expansion exceeded global Treg expansion in tolerant patients, suggesting antigen-driven rather than nonspecific expansion.

The germline V and J ends show losses of 4 bases and 4 bases respectively, and no gene match explains 12 bases of the junction. Reading from cysteine to phenylalanine, the CDR3 counts 17 amino acids. Only the CDR3 region is kept as DNA, spanning 51 bases read in frame from base 1. The germline V gene sets CDR1 to ENHRY and CDR2 to SYGVKD. Read against the paper, the sample's time point label means: blood sample drawn before combined kidney and bone marrow transplant. Thawed PBMCs were FACS-sorted into unstimulated Tregs (CD4+CD25+CD127-), CD4+ non-Tregs (CD4+CD25-), CD4 cells and CD8 cells. The patients were a few recipients of combined kidney and bone marrow transplants from the ITN036ST trial, and samples were available only for these trial subjects. Healthy control blood was processed to PBMCs by Ficoll density gradient and cryopreserved, and patient PBMCs were collected before and after transplant.

Source: CD4+ T cells from blood, taken before the transplant. The chain uses TRBV10-3 and TRBJ2-7; 11 middle bases align to TRBD2. This clonotype was sampled from a human donor who received a combined kidney and bone marrow transplant. The DNA is TGTGCCATCAGTGGCCAGGGTAGCGGGGGGGCGAGGTACGAGCAGTACTTC. This gives the protein CAISGQGSGGARYEQYF.